Listed below are T cell receptor beta chains from one sample, sequenced in a study of a mutant IDH1 vaccine in newly diagnosed glioma. Assay: immunoSEQ multiplex PCR; the TCRdb copy retains only in-frame clones and omits some. Among around 32,000 clones listed, roughly 80% were seen once. Their target antigens are unknown. Specimen: PBMCs, collected from a glioma patient whose treatment included an IDH1 peptide vaccine. Receptors were obtained from a woman aged 18-29 years with glioma. Each CDR3 is given with its conserved first and last residue. The D gene is left open where the match is weak. Expanded clones get a size class; other rows say once, few or many, or leave the size out.

DNA	CDR3	size	V	D	J
TGTGCCAGCTCACCGGGACGGCGCTACGAGCAGTACTTC	CASSPGRRYEQYF	NA	TRBV18	NA	TRBJ2-7
TGTGCCAGCAGCTTACGGGGGACCGGATCGAGGAGTACGCAGTATTTT	CASSLRGTGSRSTQYF	NA	TRBV7-2	NA	TRBJ2-3
TGTGCCAGCAGCGAAGGACTAGCGGCTTCCTACGAGCAGTACTTC	CASSEGLAASYEQYF	once	TRBV7-6	TRBD2	TRBJ2-7
TGTGCCAGCAGTAGAACTAGCGGGGGTAAGAATGAGCAGTTCTTC	CASSRTSGGKNEQFF	NA	TRBV5-4	TRBD2	TRBJ2-1
TGTGCCAGCAGTGGGGACAGGGGTAGCAATCAGCCCCAGCATTTT	CASSGDRGSNQPQHF	NA	TRBV27	TRBD1	TRBJ1-5
TGTGCCAGTAGTATTATTGGGTACGAGCAGTACTTC	CASSIIGYEQYF	NA	TRBV19	NA	TRBJ2-7
TGTGCCAGCAGCATGGGGGATCAGCCCCAGCATTTT	CASSMGDQPQHF	few	TRBV25-1	NA	TRBJ1-5
TGTGCCAGCAGCTTAGAAGGCGATGGGCAAAAACAAGAGACCCAGTACTTC	CASSLEGDGQKQETQYF	few	TRBV7-9	NA	TRBJ2-5
TGCAGCGTTTTCCTATTATCCGGGCAGTTTCGTGGCTACACCTTC	CSVFLLSGQFRGYTF	NA	TRBV29-1	NA	TRBJ1-2
TGTGCCAGCAGTCCGAAAGGGACAGTCACCTACGAGCAGTACTTC	CASSPKGTVTYEQYF	NA	TRBV21-1	NA	TRBJ2-7
TGTGCCAGCAGCCCGACAGGGGTGGATGGCTACACCTTC	CASSPTGVDGYTF	few	TRBV14	TRBD1	TRBJ1-2
TGTGCCAGCAGCCAAAGACTAGCGGCTACAGATACGCAGTATTTT	CASSQRLAATDTQYF	NA	TRBV9	TRBD2	TRBJ2-3
TGTGCCAGCAGCGATCCGGGACGGGATAATGAAAAACTGTTTTTT	CASSDPGRDNEKLFF	NA	TRBV4-2	NA	TRBJ1-4
TGTGCCAGCAGCTTAGCAGCGGGCGGGGGCACCTACGAGCAGTACTTC	CASSLAAGGGTYEQYF	NA	TRBV7-2	NA	TRBJ2-7
TGTGCCAGCAGTTCAAGTACAGGGGTTTTCGAGCAGTACTTC	CASSSSTGVFEQYF	NA	TRBV28	TRBD1	TRBJ2-7
TGCAGCGTTGGAACTAGCGGGGGAGATACGCAGTATTTT	CSVGTSGGDTQYF	NA	TRBV29-1	TRBD2	TRBJ2-3
TGCAGCGTATTTGGACGGAATGGCTACACCTTC	CSVFGRNGYTF	few	TRBV29-1	NA	TRBJ1-2
TGTGCCAGCAAAAAGAGCTTGGGCGGTACCTACGAGCAGTACTTC	CASKKSLGGTYEQYF	NA	TRBV21-1	NA	TRBJ2-7
TGTGCCAGCAGTGAGGGGACCAATGAGCAGTTCTTC	CASSEGTNEQFF	NA	TRBV28	NA	TRBJ2-1
TGTGCCAGCAGTGAAAATCGGATGTGGGGACAGAGACCTCAATCTTTTTCTGGGGCCAACGTCCTGACTTTC	CASSENRMWGQRPQSFSGANVLTF	NA	TRBV6-1	TRBD1	TRBJ2-6
TGTGCCAGTAGTATTGGTCCCTCCTACGAGCAGTACTTC	CASSIGPSYEQYF	NA	TRBV19	NA	TRBJ2-7
TGTGCCAGCAGCCCCACCTCAGAGACAGAAGACTACGAGCAGTACTTC	CASSPTSETEDYEQYF	once	TRBV2	NA	TRBJ2-7
TGTGCCAGCGGAGCGAACACTGAAGCTTTCTTT	CASGANTEAFF	few	TRBV27	NA	TRBJ1-1
TGCGCCAGCAGCCAAGGACTAGCGGGAGGGAGCTCCTACAATGAGCAGTTCTTC	CASSQGLAGGSSYNEQFF	NA	TRBV4-1	TRBD2	TRBJ2-1
TGTGCCAGCAGCGTAGAGGGACACATGAACACTGAAGCTTTCTTT	CASSVEGHMNTEAFF	NA	TRBV9	NA	TRBJ1-1
TGTGCCAGCCCGGGACAGGGAAAACTGTTTTTT	CASPGQGKLFF	NA	TRBV2	TRBD1	TRBJ1-4
TGTGCCAGCAATTCCATGGAGAACTATGGCTACACCTTC	CASNSMENYGYTF	NA	TRBV28	NA	TRBJ1-2
TGTGCCAGCGTGAGTGGGACAGGGAGTATCAATGAGCAGTTCTTC	CASVSGTGSINEQFF	NA	TRBV2	TRBD1	TRBJ2-1
TGTGCCAGCAGTGGGGCAGATACGCAGTATTTT	CASSGADTQYF	NA	TRBV2	NA	TRBJ2-3
TGTGCCAGCAGCTGGGGGCCACAGGATCGTTGGGAGCAGTACTTC	CASSWGPQDRWEQYF	NA	TRBV11-2	NA	TRBJ2-7
TGTGCCAGCAGTACCAGGACGGATGGTGCAACTAATGAAAAACTGTTTTTT	CASSTRTDGATNEKLFF	NA	TRBV27	NA	TRBJ1-4
TGTGCCAGCAGTGGGCAGGGGTCGGGGGAAAAACTGTTTTTT	CASSGQGSGEKLFF	once	TRBV28	NA	TRBJ1-4
TGTGCCAGCTCACCACCCCCCGGGAATGAAAAACTGTTTTTT	CASSPPPGNEKLFF	once	TRBV18	NA	TRBJ1-4
TGTGCCAGCAGTGAAGCTGGCAGGTGGTCCACATATAGCAATCAGCCCCAGCATTTT	CASSEAGRWSTYSNQPQHF	NA	TRBV2	NA	TRBJ1-5
TGTGCCAGCCCGGGACCCAGCTCTGGGGCCAACGTCCTGACTTTC	CASPGPSSGANVLTF	NA	TRBV7-9	NA	TRBJ2-6
TGCGCCAGCAGCCAAGATGGGACTAGCTTCGACGAGCAGTACTTC	CASSQDGTSFDEQYF	NA	TRBV4-3	TRBD2	TRBJ2-7
TGCGCCAGCAGCTTCGACCAACGTACCTACGAGCAGTACTTC	CASSFDQRTYEQYF	NA	TRBV5-1	NA	TRBJ2-7
TGTGCCAGCGAGGGACAGGAGGCCAAAAACATTCAGTACTTC	CASEGQEAKNIQYF	once	TRBV11-2	TRBD1	TRBJ2-4
TGCGCCAGCAGCCAAGAAGTAACACGGCCGACTAGCACAGATACGCAGTATTTT	CASSQEVTRPTSTDTQYF	NA	TRBV4-3	NA	TRBJ2-3
TGTGCCACCAAAGGACGGTTGATACAAGAGACCCAGTACTTC	CATKGRLIQETQYF	NA	TRBV28	NA	TRBJ2-5
TGTGCCAGCAGTAAGGGTCGCTCCTACGAGCAGTACTTC	CASSKGRSYEQYF	once	TRBV6-5	NA	TRBJ2-7
TGTGCCAGCAGTTTATCCCTCTACAATGAGCAGTTCTTC	CASSLSLYNEQFF	once	TRBV27	NA	TRBJ2-1
TGCAGCGTTGATCGGGGGGGGGCCCGAGACGAGCAGTACTTC	CSVDRGGARDEQYF	NA	TRBV29-1	TRBD2	TRBJ2-7
TGTGCCAGCAGCTCACTAGCGTACCCCTACGAGCAGTACTTC	CASSSLAYPYEQYF	NA	TRBV6-6	TRBD2	TRBJ2-7